A selection of T cell receptor beta chains follows, all from one sample in a study of blood T cell repertoires in COVID-19. The repertoire was sequenced with immunoSEQ multiplex PCR; TCRdb's copy has only in-frame clones and lacks some. The sample lists 240,000 or so clones; about 80% were seen once. The specimen was peripheral blood. The source is a man aged 30 to 39 who had recovered from COVID-19. Both conserved end residues are trimmed from each CDR3. Fields, in order: CDR3 protein, D gene, V gene, J gene. The D gene is left open where the match is weak.

CDR3aa: ASRLDRVEQF
d_gene: TRBD1
v_gene: TRBV5-5
j_gene: TRBJ2-1

CDR3aa: SVAWSSYEQY
d_gene: .
v_gene: TRBV29-1
j_gene: TRBJ2-7

CDR3aa: ASSLLLGTAYGYT
d_gene: TRBD1
v_gene: TRBV6-5
j_gene: TRBJ1-2

CDR3aa: ASSQVTQGWNTEAF
d_gene: .
v_gene: TRBV3-1/TRBV3-2
j_gene: TRBJ1-1

CDR3aa: ASGLSPRDQPQH
d_gene: .
v_gene: TRBV12-5
j_gene: TRBJ1-5

CDR3aa: ASSAESNSPLH
d_gene: .
v_gene: TRBV11-2
j_gene: TRBJ1-6

CDR3aa: ASSPTGQGKTQY
d_gene: TRBD1
v_gene: TRBV18
j_gene: TRBJ2-5

CDR3aa: ASSQVAREGAF
d_gene: .
v_gene: TRBV4-1
j_gene: TRBJ1-1

CDR3aa: ASSLDPQYGYT
d_gene: .
v_gene: TRBV5-4
j_gene: TRBJ1-2

CDR3aa: ASSQDWVAGGLVTDTQY
d_gene: TRBD2
v_gene: TRBV4-2
j_gene: TRBJ2-3

CDR3aa: ASSPQGWASGGAVGELF
d_gene: TRBD2
v_gene: TRBV28
j_gene: TRBJ2-2

CDR3aa: ASSQAHWGNTEAF
d_gene: .
v_gene: TRBV4-1
j_gene: TRBJ1-1

CDR3aa: ASRGDRVVGYT
d_gene: TRBD1
v_gene: TRBV2
j_gene: TRBJ1-2

CDR3aa: ASSVDSNYGYT
d_gene: .
v_gene: TRBV19
j_gene: TRBJ1-2

CDR3aa: ASSYDSLFSYEQY
d_gene: .
v_gene: TRBV27
j_gene: TRBJ2-7

CDR3aa: ASSGDSSTNEKLF
d_gene: TRBD1
v_gene: TRBV5-1
j_gene: TRBJ1-4

CDR3aa: ASSLTSANEQF
d_gene: TRBD2
v_gene: TRBV7-9
j_gene: TRBJ2-1

CDR3aa: ASSPSGRSTDTQY
d_gene: TRBD2
v_gene: TRBV7-2
j_gene: TRBJ2-3

CDR3aa: ASSQIQGYNSPLH
d_gene: .
v_gene: TRBV14
j_gene: TRBJ1-6

CDR3aa: ASSLAGGLYNEQF
d_gene: .
v_gene: TRBV7-2
j_gene: TRBJ2-1

CDR3aa: ASRRAGSSYNEQF
d_gene: TRBD2
v_gene: TRBV7-2
j_gene: TRBJ2-1

CDR3aa: ATSRDRALNYGYT
d_gene: TRBD1
v_gene: TRBV15
j_gene: TRBJ1-2

CDR3aa: ATSRDAPSQETQY
d_gene: .
v_gene: TRBV15
j_gene: TRBJ2-5

CDR3aa: ASRPQVGRQPQH
d_gene: .
v_gene: TRBV19
j_gene: TRBJ1-5

CDR3aa: ASSYTGDHYNEQF
d_gene: TRBD1
v_gene: TRBV7-3
j_gene: TRBJ2-1

CDR3aa: ASSLAGESYNSPLH
d_gene: .
v_gene: TRBV7-6
j_gene: TRBJ1-6

CDR3aa: ASSPRRTASYNEQF
d_gene: .
v_gene: TRBV9
j_gene: TRBJ2-1

CDR3aa: SVEDPREATNEKLF
d_gene: .
v_gene: TRBV29-1
j_gene: TRBJ1-4

CDR3aa: ASSLAGRPDTQY
d_gene: TRBD2
v_gene: TRBV7-3
j_gene: TRBJ2-3

CDR3aa: ASSDSQDSSWRGYT
d_gene: .
v_gene: TRBV2
j_gene: TRBJ1-2

CDR3aa: ASSWNDRGDYT
d_gene: TRBD1
v_gene: TRBV11-1
j_gene: TRBJ1-2

CDR3aa: ASSPGSYNEQF
d_gene: .
v_gene: TRBV12-3/TRBV12-4
j_gene: TRBJ2-1

CDR3aa: ASSRRQGTNYGYT
d_gene: TRBD1
v_gene: TRBV3-1/TRBV3-2
j_gene: TRBJ1-2

CDR3aa: ASSRTGEETQY
d_gene: TRBD1
v_gene: TRBV9
j_gene: TRBJ2-5

CDR3aa: ASSVGTRGVVY
d_gene: TRBD2
v_gene: TRBV9
j_gene: TRBJ2-3

CDR3aa: ASSYSYYPQETQY
d_gene: .
v_gene: TRBV6-5
j_gene: TRBJ2-5

CDR3aa: ASSQQRDEQF
d_gene: .
v_gene: TRBV3-1/TRBV3-2
j_gene: TRBJ2-1